This is a list of T cell receptor beta chains from one sample in a study of a mutant IDH1 vaccine in newly diagnosed glioma. TCRdb's table, derived via immunoSEQ multiplex PCR, lists solely in-frame clones and lacks some. This sample has under 40,000 clones, with about four fifths found just once. Their recognized antigens are unknown. Source: PBMCs, taken from a glioma patient whose treatment included an IDH1 peptide vaccine. Source of these receptors: a man between 25 and 39 years old with glioma. CDR3s include the opening cysteine and the closing phenylalanine or tryptophan. A D gene is named only where the DNA matches it firmly.

v_gene,d_gene,CDR3aa
TRBV10-1,NA,CASSPRLGLSSVAEAFF
TRBV2,TRBD1,CASSETGTGLNYGYTF
TRBV6-6,NA,CASRAVVSSYNEQFF
TRBV2,NA,CASSDPNVYEQYF
TRBV11-3,NA,CASSFGRTVTGELFF
TRBV7-9,TRBD1,CASSPRQGQNNEQFF
TRBV9,NA,CASSPRLGTEAFF
TRBV19,NA,CASSITGNTEAFF
TRBV5-1,NA,CASSLRDLGTTSGNTIYF
TRBV19,NA,CASSGTGTPINYGYTF
TRBV6-6,NA,CASIQGGGYGYTF
TRBV15,NA,CATSRGAIYEQYF
TRBV6-5,NA,CASSYTLTGHGAFF
TRBV6-6,NA,CASSYRDREKLFF
TRBV10-1,TRBD2,CASSDRDYRSRRDEQFF
TRBV30,TRBD1,CAWIGGSGNTIYF
TRBV6-1,TRBD1,CAISGTGRETQYF
TRBV11-2,NA,CASSLAGDDTEAFF
TRBV19,NA,CASSMSRNLNTEAFF
TRBV7-2,NA,CASSSQVNTEAFF
TRBV4-2,TRBD2,CASSQSTSGEQFF
TRBV14,NA,CASSLGTGENTGELFF
TRBV18,TRBD1,CASSPTGQASGNTIYF
TRBV14,TRBD1,CASSQVYRGSGNTIYF
TRBV9,TRBD1,CASSVGTGPNTEAFF
TRBV5-1,TRBD1,CASSWGQDYTEAFF
TRBV19,TRBD2,CASSMARTSGALYNEQFF
TRBV18,NA,CASSRDPGPEQYF
TRBV5-4,NA,CASSLAGPITYNEQFF
TRBV7-6,NA,CASTASRERHLPEAFF
TRBV11-3,NA,CASSLDFRSGAFF
TRBV5-1,NA,CASSPRVRSDNEQFF
TRBV6-1,NA,CASSEQGKNEKLFF
TRBV4-3,TRBD1,CASSQGLDRGEKLFF
TRBV10-1,NA,CASSSDRPGDEQFF
TRBV5-6,TRBD1,CASSLTGVEQYF
TRBV30,NA,CAWTGHMNTEAFF
TRBV6-1,TRBD1,CASRRETGGFSPLHF
TRBV10-3,NA,CAISVGGASTDTQYF
TRBV7-2,TRBD1,CASSPWDREDEKLFF
TRBV7-9,NA,CASTTPTRGYNEQFF
TRBV28,TRBD1,CASRTEGQSFYSNQPQHF
TRBV9,NA,CASSATGITDTQYF
TRBV5-6,TRBD1,CASRAHLGQGAVFAGELFF